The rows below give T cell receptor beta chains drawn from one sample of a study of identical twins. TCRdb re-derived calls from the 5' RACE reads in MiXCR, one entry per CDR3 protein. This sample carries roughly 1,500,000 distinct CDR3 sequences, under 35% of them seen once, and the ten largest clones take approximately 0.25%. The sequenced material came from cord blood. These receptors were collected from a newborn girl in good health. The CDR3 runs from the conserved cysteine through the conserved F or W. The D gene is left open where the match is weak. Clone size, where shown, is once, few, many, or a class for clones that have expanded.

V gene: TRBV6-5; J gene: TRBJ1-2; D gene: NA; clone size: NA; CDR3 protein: CASSYSFPSFYGYTF; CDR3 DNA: TGTGCCAGCAGTTACTCGTTCCCCAGTTTCTATGGCTACACCTTC
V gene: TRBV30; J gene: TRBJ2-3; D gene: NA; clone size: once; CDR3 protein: CAWSLRSDTQYF; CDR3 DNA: TGTGCCTGGAGTCTCCGCTCAGATACGCAGTATTTT
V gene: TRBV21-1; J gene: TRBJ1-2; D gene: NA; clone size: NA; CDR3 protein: CASSKAVSGYTF; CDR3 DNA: TGTGCCAGCAGCAAAGCGGTGTCCGGCTACACCTTC
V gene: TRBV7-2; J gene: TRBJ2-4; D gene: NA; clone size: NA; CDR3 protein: CASSLGSADWSLDERYF; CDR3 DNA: TGTGCCAGCAGCTTAGGCTCCGCGGACTGGAGCTTGGACGAGCGGTACTTC
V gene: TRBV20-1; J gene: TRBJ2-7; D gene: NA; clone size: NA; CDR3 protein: CSARDRLAYNEQYF; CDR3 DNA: TGCAGTGCTAGAGATCGCCTAGCCTACAATGAGCAGTACTTC
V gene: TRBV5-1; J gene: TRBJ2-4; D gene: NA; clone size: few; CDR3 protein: CASSLYIVGGAKNIQYF; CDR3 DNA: TGCGCCAGCAGCTTGTATATTGTTGGGGGAGCCAAAAACATTCAGTACTTC
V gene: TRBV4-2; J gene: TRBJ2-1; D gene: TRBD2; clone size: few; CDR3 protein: CATGGGWNYNEQFF; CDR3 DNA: TGTGCCACTGGGGGGGGTTGGAACTACAATGAGCAGTTCTTC
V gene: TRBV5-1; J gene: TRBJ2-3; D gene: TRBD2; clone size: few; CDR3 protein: CASSLAGTSGPRGDTQYF; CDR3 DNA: TGCGCCAGCAGCTTGGCGGGGACTAGCGGTCCTCGAGGAGATACGCAGTATTTT
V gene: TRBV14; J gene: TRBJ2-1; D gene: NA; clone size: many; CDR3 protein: CASSPPGASYNEQFF; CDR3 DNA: TGTGCCAGCAGCCCCCCGGGGGCCTCCTACAATGAGCAGTTCTTC
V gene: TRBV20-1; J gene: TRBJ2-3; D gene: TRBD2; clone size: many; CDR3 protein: CSATAGRTDTQYF; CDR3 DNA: TGCAGTGCGACAGCGGGACGCACAGATACGCAGTATTTT
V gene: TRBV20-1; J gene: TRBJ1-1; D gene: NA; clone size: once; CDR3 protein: CSARPVDMNTEAFF; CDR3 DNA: TGCAGTGCTAGGCCGGTAGACATGAACACTGAAGCTTTCTTT
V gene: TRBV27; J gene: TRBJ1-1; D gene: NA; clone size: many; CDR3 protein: CASSLSGGGNTEAFF; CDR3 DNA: TGTGCCAGCAGTTTATCGGGGGGGGGGAACACTGAAGCTTTCTTT
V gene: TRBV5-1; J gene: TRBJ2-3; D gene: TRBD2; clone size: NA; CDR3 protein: CASSSGLAGVLTDTQYF; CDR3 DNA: TGCGCCAGCAGCTCGGGACTAGCGGGGGTACTCACAGATACGCAGTATTTT
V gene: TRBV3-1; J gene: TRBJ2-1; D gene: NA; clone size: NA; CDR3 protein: CASSHRREAETQFF; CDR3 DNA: TGTGCCAGCAGCCATAGGCGGGAAGCGGAGACCCAGTTCTTC
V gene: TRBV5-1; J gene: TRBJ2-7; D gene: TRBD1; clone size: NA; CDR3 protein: CASSAPTGADFSYEQYF; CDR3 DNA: TGCGCCAGCAGCGCCCCGACAGGGGCGGACTTTTCCTACGAGCAGTACTTC
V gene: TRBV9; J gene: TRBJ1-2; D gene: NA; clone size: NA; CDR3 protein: CASSLRDLLNYGYTF; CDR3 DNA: TGTGCCAGCAGCCTACGGGACCTCCTCAACTATGGCTACACCTTC
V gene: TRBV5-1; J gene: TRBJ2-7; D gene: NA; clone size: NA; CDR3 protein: CASSIGGFSYEQYF; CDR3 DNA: TGCGCCAGCAGCATCGGGGGTTTCTCCTACGAGCAGTACTTC
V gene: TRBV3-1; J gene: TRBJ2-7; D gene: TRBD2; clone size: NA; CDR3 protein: CASSQSGRRNEQYF; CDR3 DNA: TGTGCCAGCAGCCAAAGCGGGAGAAGGAACGAGCAGTACTTC
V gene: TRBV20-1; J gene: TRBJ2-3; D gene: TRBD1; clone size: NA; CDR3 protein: CSACPGQGTDTQYF; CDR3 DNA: TGCAGTGCTTGCCCGGGACAGGGGACAGATACGCAGTATTTT
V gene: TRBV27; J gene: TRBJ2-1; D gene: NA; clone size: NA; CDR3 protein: CASSLFAGVRETQFF; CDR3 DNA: TGTGCCAGCAGTTTATTTGCTGGGGTTCGGGAGACCCAGTTCTTC
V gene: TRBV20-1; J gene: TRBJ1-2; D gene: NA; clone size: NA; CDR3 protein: CSASRGGGNYGYTF; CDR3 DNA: TGCAGTGCTAGTCGAGGAGGGGGTAACTATGGCTACACCTTC
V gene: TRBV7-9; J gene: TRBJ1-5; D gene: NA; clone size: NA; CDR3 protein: CASSLDFTGPSQPQHF; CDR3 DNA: TGTGCCAGCAGCTTAGATTTCACAGGTCCCAGTCAGCCCCAGCATTTT
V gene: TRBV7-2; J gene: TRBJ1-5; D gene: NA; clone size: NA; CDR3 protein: CASSLVAGSYSNQPQHF; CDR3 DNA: TGTGCCAGCAGCTTAGTGGCAGGGTCCTATAGCAATCAGCCCCAGCATTTT
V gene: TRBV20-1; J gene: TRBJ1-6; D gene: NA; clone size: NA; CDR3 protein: CSAREAVSHNSPLHF; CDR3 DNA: TGCAGTGCTAGAGAAGCGGTCTCGCATAATTCACCCCTCCACTTT
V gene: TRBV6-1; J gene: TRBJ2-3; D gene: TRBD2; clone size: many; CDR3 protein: CASRGTSGTDTQYF; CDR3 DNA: TGTGCCAGCAGAGGGACTAGCGGGACAGATACGCAGTATTTT
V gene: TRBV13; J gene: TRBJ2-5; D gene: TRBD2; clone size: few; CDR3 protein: CASSGSGLQETQYF; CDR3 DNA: TGTGCCAGCAGCGGTAGCGGGTTACAAGAGACCCAGTACTTC
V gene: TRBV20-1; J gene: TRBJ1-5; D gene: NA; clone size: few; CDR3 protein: CSARDHGGSGQPQHF; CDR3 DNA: TGCAGTGCTAGAGATCATGGGGGCTCAGGGCAGCCCCAGCATTTT